Reported below is one TCR beta chain. The sample comes from a study of blood T cell repertoires in COVID-19. At the level of the study: Samples of COVID-19 (acute and convalescent) were obtained from the United States, Italy and Spain. The cDNA or gDNA used as material had been derived from T cells, B-cell-depleted T cells, or PBMCs.

Clones were read by immunoSEQ multiplex PCR, and TCRdb kept only the in-frame ones, dropping some. The table has some 200,000 clones, 65% to 90% seen once. Participants, roughly 18 to 89 years old, spanned about two dozen US areas. The trim removed 6 bases at V and 8 bases at J, leaving 10 bases unmatched. This CDR3 comprises 15 residues. The germline CDR1 and CDR2 sequences are SNHLY and FYNNEI. The source of this sequence is a woman in her fifties or sixties with acute COVID-19. The rearrangement uses TRBV2 and TRBJ1-4; 9 nucleotides match TRBD1. The material sequenced was PBMCs or T cells enriched from blood (not recorded which). Written as DNA, the CDR3 is TGTGCCAGCAGCCCTGGTGAACAGGGGGCCGAAAAACTGTTTTTT. Residues: CASSPGEQGAEKLFF. The full variable domain, in which reference TRBV2 and TRBJ1-4 provide the parts outside the CDR3, is EPEVTQTPSHQVTQMGQEVILRCVPISNHLYFYWYRQILGQKVEFLVSFYNNEISEKSEIFDDQFSVERPDGSNFTLKIRSTKLEDSAMYFCASSPGEQGAEKLFFGSGTQLSVL.